This T cell receptor (beta chain) is from a study of cytomegalovirus exposure and HLA in healthy donors. Profiled with immunoSEQ multiplex PCR; TCRdb holds only in-frame clones, not every one. The sample yields hundreds of thousands of clones, about 90% seen once. With 6 bases removed from V and 7 bases from J, the gap between germline ends came to 16 bases. The CDR3 is made up of 13 amino acids. The germline V gene has CDR1 MDHEN and CDR2 SYDVKM. The sequenced sample was PBMCs. This rearrangement joins TRBV28 to TRBJ2-7; D possibly corresponds to TRBD1 (5 bases). The clonotype comes from a man younger than 35 in good health and CMV-seropositive. The DNA of the CDR3 is TGTGCCAGCAGAGAACAGGCACTACGAGAGCAGTACTTC. Translated, it gives CASREQALREQYF.